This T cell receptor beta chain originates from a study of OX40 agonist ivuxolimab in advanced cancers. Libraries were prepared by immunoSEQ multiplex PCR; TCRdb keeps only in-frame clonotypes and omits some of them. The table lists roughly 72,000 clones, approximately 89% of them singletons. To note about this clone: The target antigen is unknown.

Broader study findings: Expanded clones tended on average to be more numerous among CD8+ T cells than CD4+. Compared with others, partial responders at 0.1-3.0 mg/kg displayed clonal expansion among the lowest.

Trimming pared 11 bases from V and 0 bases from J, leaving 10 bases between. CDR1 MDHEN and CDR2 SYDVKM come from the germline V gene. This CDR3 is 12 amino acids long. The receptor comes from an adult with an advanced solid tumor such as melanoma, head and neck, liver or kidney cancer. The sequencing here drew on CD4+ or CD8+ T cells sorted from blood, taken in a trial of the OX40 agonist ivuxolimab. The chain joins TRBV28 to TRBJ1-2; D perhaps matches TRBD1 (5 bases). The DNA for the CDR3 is TGTGCCGGGGCGGGGGCTAACTATGGCTACACCTTC. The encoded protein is CAGAGANYGYTF.